This T cell receptor (beta chain) was documented in a study of T cells after yellow fever vaccination. Overall study findings and caveats: Post-booster repertoires again held most primary-vaccination clones (about 96% CD4, roughly 88% CD8). Abundant clonotypes from the bulk population could get into FACS-sorted repertoires as contaminants.

V lost 6 bases, J lost 2 bases, and 14 bases lay in between. CDR1 DFQATT and CDR2 SNEGSKA come from the germline V gene (reference sequence). The CDR3 covers 14 residues. There are many counts of this clonotype. What it binds is unknown. By 5'RACE template switching, TCR cDNA was produced, with a universal primer site and UMIs added in the process. TCRdb called the 5' RACE reads again in MiXCR, with one record for every CDR3 protein. The profile shows 350,000 to 450,000 distinct CDR3 sequences, around 19% of them singletons. The TCR sequence derives from a man aged 18 to 29 who received the YFV17D yellow fever vaccine. The specimen was PBMCs, collected before the yellow fever booster vaccination. J is TRBJ1-5 and V is TRBV20-1, with D perhaps TRBD1 (5 bases). The CDR3 DNA reads as TGCAGTGCCCTACTAGGAGGGGGCAATCAGCCCCAGCATTTT. This gives the protein CSALLGGGNQPQHF.